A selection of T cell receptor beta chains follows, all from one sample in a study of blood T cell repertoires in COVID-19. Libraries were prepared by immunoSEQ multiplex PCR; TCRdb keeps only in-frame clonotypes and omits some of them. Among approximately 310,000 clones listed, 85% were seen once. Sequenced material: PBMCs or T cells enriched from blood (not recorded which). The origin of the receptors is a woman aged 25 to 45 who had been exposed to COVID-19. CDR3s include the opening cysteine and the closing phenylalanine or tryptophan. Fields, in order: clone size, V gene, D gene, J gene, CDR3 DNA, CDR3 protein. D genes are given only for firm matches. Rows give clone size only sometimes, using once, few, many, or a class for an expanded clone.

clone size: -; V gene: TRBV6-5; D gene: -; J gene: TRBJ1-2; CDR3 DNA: TGTGCCAGCAGTTACTCTGGGTCGGGGGGCGAAGGTGGCTACACCTTC; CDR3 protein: CASSYSGSGGEGGYTF
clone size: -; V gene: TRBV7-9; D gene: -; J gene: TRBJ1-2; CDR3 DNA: TGTGCCAGCAGCTCAGGGGTACCCTACTATGGCTACACCTTC; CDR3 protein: CASSSGVPYYGYTF
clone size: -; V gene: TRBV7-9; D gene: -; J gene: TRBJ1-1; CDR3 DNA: TGTGCCAGCATCCAGGGCGCTACCCTTGCAACTGAAGCTTTCTTT; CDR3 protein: CASIQGATLATEAFF
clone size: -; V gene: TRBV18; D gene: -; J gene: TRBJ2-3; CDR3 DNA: TGTGCCAGCTCACCAGGGGACTCCAAAACAGATACGCAGTATTTT; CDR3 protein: CASSPGDSKTDTQYF
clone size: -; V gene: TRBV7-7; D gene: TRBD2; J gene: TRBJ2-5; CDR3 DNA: TGTGCTAGCAGCTACTCCGCGGGGGGGCAAGAGACCCAGTACTTC; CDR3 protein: CASSYSAGGQETQYF
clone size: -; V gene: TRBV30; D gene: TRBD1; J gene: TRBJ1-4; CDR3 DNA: TGTGCCTTAAGCCGGGACAGGGAGAATGAAAAACTGTTTTTT; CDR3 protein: CALSRDRENEKLFF
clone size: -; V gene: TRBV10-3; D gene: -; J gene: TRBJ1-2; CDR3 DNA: TGTGCCATCAGAAGCAGGGGTAGTTATGGCTACACCTTC; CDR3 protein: CAIRSRGSYGYTF
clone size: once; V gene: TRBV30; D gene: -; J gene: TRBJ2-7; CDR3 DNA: TGTGCCTGGAGCCCGGGTTGGTCCTACGAGCAGTACTTC; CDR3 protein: CAWSPGWSYEQYF
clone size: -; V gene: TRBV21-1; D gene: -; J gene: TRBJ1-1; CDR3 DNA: TGTGCCAGCAGCAAAGAGGGGGTCAGGGTTTTACCAAACACTGAAGCTTTCTTT; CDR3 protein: CASSKEGVRVLPNTEAFF
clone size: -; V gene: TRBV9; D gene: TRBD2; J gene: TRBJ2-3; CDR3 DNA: TGTGCCAGCAGCGCGGGACTAGCGGGAGTGAATACGCAGTATTTT; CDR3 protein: CASSAGLAGVNTQYF
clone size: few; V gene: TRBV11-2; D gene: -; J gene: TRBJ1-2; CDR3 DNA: TGTGCCAGCAGCTCTTTCAGAATTGGACAGAATATTAACTATGGCTACACCTTC; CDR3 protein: CASSSFRIGQNINYGYTF
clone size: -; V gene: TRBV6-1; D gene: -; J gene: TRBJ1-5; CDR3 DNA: TGTGCCAGCAGTGAAGCATCAGGGGACAATCAGCCCCAGCATTTT; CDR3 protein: CASSEASGDNQPQHF
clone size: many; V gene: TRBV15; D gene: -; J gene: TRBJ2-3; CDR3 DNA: TGTGCCACCAGCCGCATTGGAATCGGAGGGCCCCCAGATACGCAGTATTTT; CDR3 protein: CATSRIGIGGPPDTQYF
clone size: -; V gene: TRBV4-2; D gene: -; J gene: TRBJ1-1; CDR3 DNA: TGTGCCAGCAGCCAAGATCGGTTGGGAGCCACTGAAGCTTTCTTT; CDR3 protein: CASSQDRLGATEAFF
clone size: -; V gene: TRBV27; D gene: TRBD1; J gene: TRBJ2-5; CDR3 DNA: TGTGCCAGCAGAAGGACAGGAGAGACCCAGTACTTC; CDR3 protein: CASRRTGETQYF
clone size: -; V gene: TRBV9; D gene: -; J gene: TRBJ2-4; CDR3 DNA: TGTGCCAGCAGCGTTTCGGACAGGGAGGGCATTCAGTACTTC; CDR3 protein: CASSVSDREGIQYF
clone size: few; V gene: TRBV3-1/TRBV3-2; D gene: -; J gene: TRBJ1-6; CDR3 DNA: TGTGCCAGCAGCCCTGCAGGGGAGTCACCCCTCCACTTT; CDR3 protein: CASSPAGESPLHF
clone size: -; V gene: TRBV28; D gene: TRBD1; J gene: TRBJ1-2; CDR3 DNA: TGTGCCAGCAGTTTGACAGGGGGGAACTATGGCTACACCTTC; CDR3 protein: CASSLTGGNYGYTF